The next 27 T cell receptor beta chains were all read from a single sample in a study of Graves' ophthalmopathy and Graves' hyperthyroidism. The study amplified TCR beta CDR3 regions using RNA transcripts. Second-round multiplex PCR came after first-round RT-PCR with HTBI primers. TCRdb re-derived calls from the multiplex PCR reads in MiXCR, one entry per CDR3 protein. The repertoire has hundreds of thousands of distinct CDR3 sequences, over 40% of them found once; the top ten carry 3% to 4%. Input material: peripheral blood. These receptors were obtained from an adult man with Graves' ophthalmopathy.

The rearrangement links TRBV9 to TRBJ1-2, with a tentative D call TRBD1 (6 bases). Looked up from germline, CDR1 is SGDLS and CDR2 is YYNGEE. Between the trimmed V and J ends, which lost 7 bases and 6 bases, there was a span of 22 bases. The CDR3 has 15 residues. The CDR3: CASSPPGVGLDGYTF. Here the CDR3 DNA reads TGTGCCAGCTCACCACCAGGGGTTGGTTTGGATGGCTACACCTTC.

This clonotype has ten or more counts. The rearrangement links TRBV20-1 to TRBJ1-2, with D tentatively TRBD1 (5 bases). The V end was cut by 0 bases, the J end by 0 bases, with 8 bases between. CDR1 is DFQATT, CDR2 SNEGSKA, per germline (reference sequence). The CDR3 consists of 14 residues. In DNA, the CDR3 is TGCAGTGCTAGAGAGCCGACAGCTAACTATGGCTACACCTTC. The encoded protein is CSAREPTANYGYTF.

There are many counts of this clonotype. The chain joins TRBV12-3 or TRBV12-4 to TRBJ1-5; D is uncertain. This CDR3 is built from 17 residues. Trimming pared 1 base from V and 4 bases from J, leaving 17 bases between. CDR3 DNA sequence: TGTGCCAGCAGTTTAGAGACCGGCGGGGTTGGTAATCAGCCCCAGCATTTT. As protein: CASSLETGGVGNQPQHF.

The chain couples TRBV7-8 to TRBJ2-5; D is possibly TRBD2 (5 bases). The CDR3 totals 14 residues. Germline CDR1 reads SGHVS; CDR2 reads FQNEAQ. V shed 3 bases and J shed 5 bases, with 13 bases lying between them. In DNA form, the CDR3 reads TGTGCCAGCAGCTTCGGAGGATGGTGGGAGACCCAGTACTTC. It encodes CASSFGGWWETQYF.

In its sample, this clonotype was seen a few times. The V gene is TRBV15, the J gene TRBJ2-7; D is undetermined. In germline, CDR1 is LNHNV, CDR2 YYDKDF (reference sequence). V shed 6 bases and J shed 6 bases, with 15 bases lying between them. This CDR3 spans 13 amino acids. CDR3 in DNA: TGTGCCACCAGTCCTGGTATCTCGGGCGAGCAGTACTTC. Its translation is CATSPGISGEQYF.

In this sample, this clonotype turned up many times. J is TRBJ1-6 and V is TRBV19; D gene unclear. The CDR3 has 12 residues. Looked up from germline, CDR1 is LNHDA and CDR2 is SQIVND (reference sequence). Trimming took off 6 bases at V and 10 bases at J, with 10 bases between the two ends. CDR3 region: CASSPSQSPLHF. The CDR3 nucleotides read TGTGCCAGTAGCCCCTCGCAGTCACCCCTCCACTTT.

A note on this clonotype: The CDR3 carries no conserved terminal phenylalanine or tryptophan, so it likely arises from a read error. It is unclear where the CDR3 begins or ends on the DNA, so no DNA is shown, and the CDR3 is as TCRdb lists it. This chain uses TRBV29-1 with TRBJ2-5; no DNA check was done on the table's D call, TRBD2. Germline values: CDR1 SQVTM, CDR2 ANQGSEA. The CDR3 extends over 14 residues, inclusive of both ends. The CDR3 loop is CSVESGRSGYTFGS.

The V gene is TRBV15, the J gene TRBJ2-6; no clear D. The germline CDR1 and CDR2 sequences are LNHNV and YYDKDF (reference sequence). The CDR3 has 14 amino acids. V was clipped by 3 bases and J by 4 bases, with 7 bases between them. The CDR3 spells CATSRMTGANVLTF. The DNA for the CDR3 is TGTGCCACCAGCAGGATGACAGGGGCCAACGTCCTGACTTTC.

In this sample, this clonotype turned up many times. The DNA for the CDR3 is TGTGCCATCAGTCCGGGACAGGGGGCTAATGGCTACACCTTC. Its translation: CAISPGQGANGYTF. J is TRBJ1-2 and V is TRBV10-3; 12 bases fit TRBD1. The CDR3 is 14 amino acids. Germline loops: CDR1 ENHRY, CDR2 SYGVKD. V lost 5 bases and J lost 6; bases outside the gene matches: 4.

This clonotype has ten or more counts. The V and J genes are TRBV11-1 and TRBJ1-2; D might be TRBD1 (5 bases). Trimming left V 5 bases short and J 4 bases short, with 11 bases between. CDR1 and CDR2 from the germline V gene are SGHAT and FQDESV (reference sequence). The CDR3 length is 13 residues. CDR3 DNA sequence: TGTGCCAGCAGCGGGGGACTGACCTATGGCTACACCTTC. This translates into CASSGGLTYGYTF. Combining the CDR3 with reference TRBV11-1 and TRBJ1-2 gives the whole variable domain EAEVAQSPRYKITEKSQAVAFWCDPISGHATLYWYRQILGQGPELLVQFQDESVVDDSQLPKDRFSAERLKGVDSTLKIQPAELGDSAMYLCASSGGLTYGYTFGSGTRLTVV.

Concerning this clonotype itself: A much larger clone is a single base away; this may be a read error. This CDR3 is CGSSSDSDGQPQHF. The CDR3 nucleotides read TGTGGCAGCAGCTCGGACTCGGATGGTCAGCCCCAGCATTTT. The gene calls are TRBV7-9 and TRBJ1-5; the D is unclear. Germline V gives CDR1 SEHNR, CDR2 FQNEAQ (reference sequence). This CDR3 comprises 14 residues.

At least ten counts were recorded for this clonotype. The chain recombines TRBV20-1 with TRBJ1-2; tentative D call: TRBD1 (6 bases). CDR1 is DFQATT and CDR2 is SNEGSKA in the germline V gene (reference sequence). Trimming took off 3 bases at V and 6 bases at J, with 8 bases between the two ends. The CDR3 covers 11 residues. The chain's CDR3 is CSASHRDGYTF. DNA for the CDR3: TGCAGTGCTAGTCACAGGGATGGCTACACCTTC.

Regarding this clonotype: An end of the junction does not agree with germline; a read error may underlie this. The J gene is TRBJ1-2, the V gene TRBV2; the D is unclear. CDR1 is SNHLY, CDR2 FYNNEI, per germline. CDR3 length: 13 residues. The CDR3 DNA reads TGTGACAGCAGTCACACAGATAACTATGGCTACACCTTC. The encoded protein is CDSSHTDNYGYTF.

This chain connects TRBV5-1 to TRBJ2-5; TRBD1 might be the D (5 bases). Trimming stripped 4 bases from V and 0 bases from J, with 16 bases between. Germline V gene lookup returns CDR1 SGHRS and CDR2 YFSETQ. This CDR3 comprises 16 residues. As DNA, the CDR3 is TGCGCCAGCAGCGTGATGGGGCGAAGGTACCAAGAGACCCAGTACTTC. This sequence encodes CASSVMGRRYQETQYF.

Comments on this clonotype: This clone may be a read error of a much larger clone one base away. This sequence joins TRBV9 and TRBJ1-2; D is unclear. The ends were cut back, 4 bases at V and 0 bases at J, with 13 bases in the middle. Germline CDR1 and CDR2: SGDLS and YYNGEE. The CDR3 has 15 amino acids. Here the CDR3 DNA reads TGTGCCAGCAGCCCCCCGTGGAGGACTAACTATGGCTACACCTTC. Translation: CASSPPWRTNYGYTF.

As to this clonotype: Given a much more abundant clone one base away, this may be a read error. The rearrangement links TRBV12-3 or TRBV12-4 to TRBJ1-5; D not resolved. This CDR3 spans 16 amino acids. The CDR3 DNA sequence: TGTGCCAGCAGTTTTTCGTTAAGGCGGACTAATCATCCCCAGCATTTT. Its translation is CASSFSLRRTNHPQHF.

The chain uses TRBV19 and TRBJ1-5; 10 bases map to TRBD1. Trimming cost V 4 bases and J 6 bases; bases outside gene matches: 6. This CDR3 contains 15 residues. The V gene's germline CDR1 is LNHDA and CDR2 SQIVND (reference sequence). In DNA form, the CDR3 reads TGTGCCAGTAGTAGGGACAGGGGTCTACCTCAGCCCCAGCATTTT. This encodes CASSRDRGLPQPQHF.

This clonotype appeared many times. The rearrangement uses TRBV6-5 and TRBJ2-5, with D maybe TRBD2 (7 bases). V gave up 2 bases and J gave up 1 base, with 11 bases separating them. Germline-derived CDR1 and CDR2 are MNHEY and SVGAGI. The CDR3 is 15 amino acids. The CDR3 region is CASSYAGARQETQYF. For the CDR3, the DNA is TGTGCCAGCAGTTACGCGGGGGCTCGCCAAGAGACCCAGTACTTC.

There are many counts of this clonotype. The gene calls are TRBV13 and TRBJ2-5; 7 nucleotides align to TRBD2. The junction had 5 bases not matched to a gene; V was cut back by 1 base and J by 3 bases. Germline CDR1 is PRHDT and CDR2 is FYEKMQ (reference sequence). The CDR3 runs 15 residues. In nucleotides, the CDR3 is TGTGCCAGCAGCTTAGTGGGGGAGGGAGAAGAGACCCAGTACTTC. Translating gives CASSLVGEGEETQYF.

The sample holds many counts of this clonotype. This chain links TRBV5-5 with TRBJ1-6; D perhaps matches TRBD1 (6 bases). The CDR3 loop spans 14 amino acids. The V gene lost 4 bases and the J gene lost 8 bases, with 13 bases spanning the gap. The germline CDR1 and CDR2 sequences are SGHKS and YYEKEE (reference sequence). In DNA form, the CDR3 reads TGTGCCAGCAGCCTCCGACAGGTTGATTCACCCCTCCACTTT. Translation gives CASSLRQVDSPLHF.

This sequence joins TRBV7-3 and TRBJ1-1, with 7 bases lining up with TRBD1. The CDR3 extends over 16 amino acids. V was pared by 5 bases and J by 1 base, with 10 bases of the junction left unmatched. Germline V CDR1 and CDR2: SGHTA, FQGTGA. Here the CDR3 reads CASSQGYGTENTEAFF. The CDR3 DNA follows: TGTGCCAGCAGCCAAGGGTATGGGACAGAGAACACTGAAGCTTTCTTT.

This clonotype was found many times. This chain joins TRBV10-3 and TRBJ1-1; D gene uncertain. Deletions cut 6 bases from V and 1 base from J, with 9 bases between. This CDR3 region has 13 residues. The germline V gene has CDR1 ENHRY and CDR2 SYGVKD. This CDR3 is CAIRSGGNTEAFF. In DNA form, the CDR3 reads TGTGCCATCAGGAGCGGAGGGAACACTGAAGCTTTCTTT.

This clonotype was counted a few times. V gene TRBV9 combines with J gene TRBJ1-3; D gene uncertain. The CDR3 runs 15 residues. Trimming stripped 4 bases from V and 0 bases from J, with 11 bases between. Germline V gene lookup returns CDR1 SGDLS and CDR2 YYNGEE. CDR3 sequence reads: CASSPLGLSGNTIYF. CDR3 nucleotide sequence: TGTGCCAGCAGCCCCCTCGGTCTCTCTGGAAACACCATATATTTT. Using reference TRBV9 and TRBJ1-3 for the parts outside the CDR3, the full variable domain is DSGVTQTPKHLITATGQRVTLRCSPRSGDLSVYWYQQSLDQGLQFLIQYYNGEERAKGNILERFSAQQFPDLHSELNLSSLELGDSALYFCASSPLGLSGNTIYFGEGSWLTVV.

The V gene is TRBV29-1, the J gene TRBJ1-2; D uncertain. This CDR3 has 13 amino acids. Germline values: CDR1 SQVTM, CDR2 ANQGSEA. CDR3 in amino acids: CSLSTTSSYGYTF. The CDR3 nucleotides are TGCAGTTTATCGACAACATCTAGCTATGGCTACACCTTC.

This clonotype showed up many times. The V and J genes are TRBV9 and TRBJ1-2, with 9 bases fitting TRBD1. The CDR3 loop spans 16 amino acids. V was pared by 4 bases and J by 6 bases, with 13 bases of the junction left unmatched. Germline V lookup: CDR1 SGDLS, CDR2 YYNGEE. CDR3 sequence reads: CASSPQTFGQGNGYTF. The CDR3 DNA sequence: TGTGCCAGCAGCCCTCAAACCTTCGGACAGGGGAATGGCTACACCTTC.

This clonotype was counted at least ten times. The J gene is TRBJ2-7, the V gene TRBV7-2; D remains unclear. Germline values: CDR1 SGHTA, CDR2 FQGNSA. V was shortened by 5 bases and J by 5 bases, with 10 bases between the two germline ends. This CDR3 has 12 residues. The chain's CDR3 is CASSQAIHEQYF. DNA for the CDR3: TGTGCCAGCAGCCAGGCGATACACGAGCAGTACTTC.

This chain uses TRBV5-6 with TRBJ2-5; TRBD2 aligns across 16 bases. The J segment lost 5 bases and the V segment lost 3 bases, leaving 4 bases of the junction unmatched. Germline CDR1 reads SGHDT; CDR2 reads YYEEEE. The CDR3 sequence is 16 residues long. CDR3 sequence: CASSSKGLAGGETQYF. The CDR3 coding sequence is TGTGCCAGCAGCTCTAAGGGACTAGCGGGGGGGGAGACCCAGTACTTC.